A single sample gave rise to the 24 T cell receptor beta chains below, sequenced in a study of blood T cell repertoires in COVID-19. Sequenced by immunoSEQ multiplex PCR; TCRdb stores in-frame clones only, minus some. The sample lists some 200,000 clones; roughly 89% were seen once. The sample comprised peripheral blood. These receptors were obtained from a woman aged 18-29 years who had recovered from COVID-19.

The rearrangement uses TRBV5-1 and TRBJ2-3; TRBD1 aligns across 10 bases. The CDR3 spans 14 residues. J lost 6 bases, V lost 4 bases, and 5 bases had no gene match. In germline, CDR1 is SGHRS, CDR2 YFSETQ. CDR3 loop: CASSKPGQGDTQYF. The CDR3 DNA is TGCGCCAGCAGCAAGCCGGGACAGGGGGATACGCAGTATTTT. The full variable domain, in which reference TRBV5-1 and TRBJ2-3 provide the parts outside the CDR3, is KAGVTQTPRYLIKTRGQQVTLSCSPISGHRSVSWYQQTPGQGLQFLFEYFSETQRNKGNFPGRFSGRQFSNSRSEMNVSTLELGDSALYLCASSKPGQGDTQYFGPGTRLTVL.

This clone was seen only once. This chain joins TRBV4-3 and TRBJ2-3; tentatively, D is TRBD2 (6 bases). Germline CDR1 and CDR2: LGHNA and YSLEER. The ends were cut back, 4 bases at V and 2 bases at J, with 10 bases in the middle. This CDR3 has 14 residues. CDR3 sequence reads: CASSLGLNTDTQYF. The CDR3 nucleotides are TGCGCCAGCAGCCTCGGACTAAACACAGATACGCAGTATTTT.

The chain has TRBV5-5 and TRBJ1-2; tentatively, D is TRBD1 (5 bases). Germline values: CDR1 SGHKS, CDR2 YYEKEE (reference sequence). Trimming took 4 bases from V and 2 from J, leaving 12 bases between them. This CDR3 contains 14 residues. Written as DNA, the CDR3 is TGTGCCAGCAGCCGCGGGGCTGGGAACTATGGCTACACCTTC. Its protein is CASSRGAGNYGYTF.

In DNA, the CDR3 is TGTGCCAGCAGTGATTTAGCGTTTGTCGAAGATACGCAGTATTTT. Its protein product is CASSDLAFVEDTQYF. The chain has TRBV2 and TRBJ2-3, with D possibly being TRBD2 (5 bases). V shed 3 bases and J shed 5 bases, with 15 bases lying between them. The CDR3 is made up of 15 amino acids. Looked up from germline, CDR1 is SNHLY and CDR2 is FYNNEI.

The chain is built from TRBV7-2 and TRBJ2-3, with D maybe TRBD2 (6 bases). Trimming took off 5 bases at V and 4 bases at J, with 19 bases between the two ends. The germline V gene has CDR1 SGHTA and CDR2 FQGNSA. CDR3 length: 16 amino acids. DNA for the CDR3: TGTGCCAGCAGCCCTATCGTGGGACCGGGGGCAGATACGCAGTATTTT. Protein product: CASSPIVGPGADTQYF.

The V gene is TRBV2, the J gene TRBJ2-1, with D uncertain. The V gene's germline CDR1 is SNHLY and CDR2 FYNNEI. CDR3 length equals 14 residues. With 7 bases removed from V and 9 bases from J, the gap between germline ends came to 19 bases. The DNA for the CDR3 is TGTGCCAGCAAACAGTCCCCTCCGGTCGGTGAGCAGTTCTTC. Encoded protein: CASKQSPPVGEQFF. The full variable domain, in which reference TRBV2 and TRBJ2-1 provide the parts outside the CDR3, is EPEVTQTPSHQVTQMGQEVILRCVPISNHLYFYWYRQILGQKVEFLVSFYNNEISEKSEIFDDQFSVERPDGSNFTLKIRSTKLEDSAMYFCASKQSPPVGEQFFGPGTRLTVL.

In its sample, this clone was seen once. J is TRBJ2-5 and V is TRBV4-1; a possible D gene is TRBD1 (6 bases). In germline, CDR1 is MGHRA, CDR2 YSYEKL. V lost 1 base to trimming and J lost 4 bases, with 10 bases between them. The CDR3 has 14 amino acids. CDR3 DNA sequence: TGCGCCAGCAGCCAAGGCAGGGGTGTAGAGACCCAGTACTTC. Its protein is CASSQGRGVETQYF.

The chain is built from TRBV7-2 and TRBJ2-7, with D possibly being TRBD2 (6 bases). The CDR3 is 15 amino acids. Germline CDR1 is SGHTA and CDR2 is FQGNSA. V was shortened by 2 bases and J by 3 bases, with 14 bases between the two germline ends. The CDR3 is CASSLTLSGLYEQYF. For the CDR3, the DNA is TGTGCCAGCAGCTTAACTCTTAGCGGCCTCTACGAGCAGTACTTC.

V gene TRBV28 combines with J gene TRBJ2-5; tentatively, D is TRBD2 (5 bases). The CDR3 runs to 13 residues. CDR1 and CDR2 from the germline V gene are MDHEN and SYDVKM. The ends were cut back, 2 bases at V and 4 bases at J, with 8 bases in the middle. CDR3: CASSLLSGETQYF. The CDR3 DNA reads as TGTGCCAGCAGTTTACTGAGCGGAGAGACCCAGTACTTC.

The rearrangement uses TRBV5-4 and TRBJ2-1, with 11 positions matching TRBD2. V dropped 3 bases and J dropped 4; count of bases not matched to a gene: 9. Germline CDR1 and CDR2: SGHNT and YYREEE (reference sequence). CDR3 length equals 17 residues. DNA for the CDR3: TGTGCCAGCAGCTGGGGGGCGACTAGCGGGGTATACAATGAGCAGTTCTTC. This codes for CASSWGATSGVYNEQFF.

This chain connects TRBV6-2 or TRBV6-3 to TRBJ1-2; 7 nucleotides match TRBD1. V lost 2 bases to trimming and J lost 2 bases; unmatched junction nucleotides: 2. The CDR3 has 14 residues. Germline CDR1 MNHEY, CDR2 SVGEGT. The CDR3 bases are TGTGCCAGCAGTTACACGACAGGGAACTATGGCTACACCTTC. Translating it yields CASSYTTGNYGYTF.

This clone was seen just once. The chain joins TRBV21-1 to TRBJ2-7; the table names TRBD2, a call not compared with the DNA. TRBV21-1 is assigned pseudogene status. The CDR3 has 12 residues. This chain's CDR3 is CASSKRRDEQYV. The CDR3, as DNA: TGTGCCAGCAGCAAACGGCGGGACGAGCAGTACGTC.

This clone has only one observation. This chain uses TRBV27 with TRBJ2-1; TRBD2 matches 14 bases. V trimming: 5 bases; J trimming: 7 bases; junction bases outside the gene matches: 4. Germline CDR1 reads MNHEY; CDR2 reads SMNVEV (reference sequence). The CDR3 consists of 15 residues. The CDR3 DNA is TGTGCCAGCAGTCTCGGGACTAGCGGGGGTAATGAGCAGTTCTTC. This translates into CASSLGTSGGNEQFF.

Here the CDR3 DNA reads TGCAGTGCTAGTCAGGCGCACTCCTATAATTCACCCCTCCACTTT. It yields the protein CSASQAHSYNSPLHF. This chain links TRBV20-1 with TRBJ1-6; D remains unclear. CDR3 size: 15 residues. The germline gives CDR1 DFQATT, CDR2 SNEGSKA (reference sequence). Between the trimmed V and J ends, which lost 3 bases and 0 bases, there was a span of 9 bases.

The rearrangement uses TRBV5-1 and TRBJ2-2, with 9 positions matching TRBD2. Germline assignment: CDR1 SGHRS and CDR2 YFSETQ. The CDR3 contains 14 residues. Germline trimming cut 7 bases from V and 5 bases from J; bases unmatched to any gene: 6. The CDR3 is CASDPLAGTGELFF. In nucleotides, the CDR3 is TGCGCCAGCGATCCACTAGCGGGTACCGGGGAGCTGTTTTTT. The full variable domain, completed using reference TRBV5-1 and TRBJ2-2, is KAGVTQTPRYLIKTRGQQVTLSCSPISGHRSVSWYQQTPGQGLQFLFEYFSETQRNKGNFPGRFSGRQFSNSRSEMNVSTLELGDSALYLCASDPLAGTGELFFGEGSRLTVL.

This clone was found a few times. This chain connects TRBV7-8 to TRBJ2-7, with D possibly TRBD1 on 6 matching bases. V was clipped by 5 bases and J by 2 bases, with 10 bases between them. The CDR3 is made up of 13 amino acids. The germline gives CDR1 SGHVS, CDR2 FQNEAQ. Here the CDR3 DNA reads TGTGCCAGCAGCGCGACAGGACCCTACGAGCAGTACTTC. Encoded protein: CASSATGPYEQYF.

This clone was seen a handful of times. J is TRBJ1-1 and V is TRBV19; D unclear. V dropped 0 bases and J dropped 5 bases, with 7 bases sitting between them. Germline V CDR1 and CDR2: LNHDA, SQIVND (reference sequence). CDR3 length equals 13 residues. The CDR3 spells CASSIDLRTEAFF. CDR3 sequence (DNA): TGTGCCAGTAGTATAGATCTCCGGACTGAAGCTTTCTTT.

The chain links TRBV5-6 to TRBJ1-2; TRBD1 matches 7 bases. The germline V gene has CDR1 SGHDT and CDR2 YYEEEE. The CDR3 contains 14 residues. V shed 4 bases and J 5 bases; nucleotides not matched to a gene: 8. CDR3 DNA: TGTGCCAGCAGCCTAGGACAGGTCGCTTATGGCTACACCTTC. Translated, it gives CASSLGQVAYGYTF.

The chain recombines TRBV7-9 with TRBJ2-5; possibly TRBD1 for D (5 bases). The V end was cut by 2 bases, the J end by 4 bases, with 17 bases between. Germline loops: CDR1 SEHNR, CDR2 FQNEAQ (reference sequence). This CDR3 spans 16 amino acids. DNA for the CDR3: TGTGCCAGCAGCTTAAATCCCACAGGAACGATAGAGACCCAGTACTTC. Amino acid sequence: CASSLNPTGTIETQYF.

The genes are TRBV19 and TRBJ1-2; weak D call: TRBD1 (6 bases). The germline V gene encodes CDR1 LNHDA and CDR2 SQIVND (reference sequence). The ends were cut back, 6 bases at V and 2 bases at J, with 13 bases in the middle. The length of the CDR3 is 14 residues. CDR3 sequence reads: CASSPRTENYGYTF. CDR3 DNA: TGTGCCAGTAGCCCCCGGACAGAGAACTATGGCTACACCTTC.

V gene TRBV5-1 combines with J gene TRBJ2-5, with 8 bases lining up with TRBD2. The CDR3 totals 15 residues. Germline V gives CDR1 SGHRS, CDR2 YFSETQ. With 4 bases clipped from V and 1 base from J, the junction kept 6 bases outside the gene matches. CDR3 coding DNA: TGCGCCAGCAGCCTGGGGCTAGCGGGCCAAGAGACCCAGTACTTC. Protein sequence: CASSLGLAGQETQYF.

This clone was found once. The chain recombines TRBV30 with TRBJ2-1; D might be TRBD1 (5 bases). The CDR3 covers 13 residues. Trimming pared 1 base from V and 10 bases from J, leaving 14 bases between. CDR1 and CDR2 (germline): GTSNPN, SVGIG (reference sequence). This chain's CDR3 is CAWSALGWGEQFF. For the CDR3, the DNA is TGTGCCTGGAGTGCCCTCGGATGGGGCGAGCAGTTCTTC. Filled out from reference TRBV30 and TRBJ2-1, the complete variable domain reads SQTIHQWPATLVQPVGSPLSLECTVEGTSNPNLYWYRQAAGRGLQLLFYSVGIGQISSEVPQNLSASRPQDRQFILSSKKLLLSDSGFYLCAWSALGWGEQFFGPGTRLTVL.

The chain recombines TRBV10-3 with TRBJ2-2; 10 bases map to TRBD2. From germline, CDR1 is ENHRY and CDR2 SYGVKD. The CDR3 is made up of 14 amino acids. Trimming at V came to 7 bases and at J to 5 bases, leaving 4 bases not matched to a gene. CDR3 coding DNA: TGTGCCATCAAGAGCGGGGGGGGAACCGGGGAGCTGTTTTTT. Translating it yields CAIKSGGGTGELFF.

V gene TRBV9 combines with J gene TRBJ1-1; D is unclear. Trimming shortened V by 4 bases and J by 6 bases, and 19 bases separated the two germline ends. Germline lookup yields CDR1 SGDLS and CDR2 YYNGEE. This CDR3 spans 15 amino acids. The CDR3 DNA reads TGTGCCAGCAGCCCCCGGGGTACGTTAGTCTCTGAAGCTTTCTTT. Protein: CASSPRGTLVSEAFF.